The 12 T cell receptor beta chains in this list originate from one sample, sequenced in a study of blood T cell repertoires in COVID-19. Assay used: immunoSEQ multiplex PCR; TCRdb lists only in-frame clones, some missing. The table shows approximately 100,000 clones, with 70% to 90% occurring only once. Sequenced sample: PBMCs or T cells enriched from blood (not recorded which). These receptors all stem from a woman aged 45 to 65 who had recovered from COVID-19.

The genes are TRBV11-3 and TRBJ2-2; no clear D gene. The CDR3 runs 15 residues. Per the germline V gene, CDR1 is SGHNT and CDR2 is YENEEA. The V end lost 1 base, the J end lost 3 bases, and 9 bases lay between the germline ends. The CDR3 region has the DNA TGTGCCAGCAGCTTAGGTGGCAAACACACCGGGGAGCTGTTTTTT. This codes for CASSLGGKHTGELFF. The variable domain in full, with the rest retrieved from reference TRBV11-3 and TRBJ2-2, is EAGVVQSPRYKIIEKKQPVAFWCNPISGHNTLYWYLQNLGQGPELLIRYENEEAVDDSQLPKDRFSAERLKGVDSTLKIQPAELGDSAVYLCASSLGGKHTGELFFGEGSRLTVL.

The gene calls are TRBV15 and TRBJ2-7, with D maybe TRBD1 (6 bases). The CDR3 is 14 residues long. The V gene lost 8 bases and the J gene lost 5 bases, with 19 bases spanning the gap. Germline V gene data show CDR1 as LNHNV and CDR2 as YYDKDF (reference sequence). The DNA for the CDR3 is TGTGCCACCGGTAAGACAGGATTCCTGGACGAGCAGTACTTC. Protein: CATGKTGFLDEQYF.

The gene calls are TRBV5-1 and TRBJ2-7; D remains unclear. Germline CDR1 SGHRS, CDR2 YFSETQ. V gave up 7 bases and J gave up 1 base, with 12 bases separating them. This CDR3 region has 13 residues. The CDR3 sequence: CASGLGGSYEQYF. CDR3 nucleotide sequence: TGCGCCAGCGGTCTTGGCGGATCCTACGAGCAGTACTTC.

The chain links TRBV9 to TRBJ2-1; 9 bases map to TRBD2. This CDR3 contains 13 residues. The ends lost 6 bases at V and 4 bases at J; junction bases unmatched: 2. Germline assignment: CDR1 SGDLS and CDR2 YYNGEE. DNA of the CDR3: TGTGCCAGCAACGCGGGGGGGTACAATGAGCAGTTCTTC. It is translated as CASNAGGYNEQFF.

The chain employs TRBV11-3 and TRBJ2-3; TRBD2 agrees at 7 bases. The CDR3 is 17 residues long. CDR1 and CDR2 (germline): SGHNT, YENEEA. The trim removed 1 base at V and 0 bases at J, leaving 7 bases unmatched. This chain's CDR3 is CASSLGGGRTSTDTQYF. CDR3 bases: TGTGCCAGCAGCTTAGGGGGGGGACGAACTAGCACAGATACGCAGTATTTT.

The genes are TRBV30 and TRBJ1-1; 7 bases are shared with TRBD1. J was trimmed by 5 bases and V by 2 bases; bases with no gene match: 11. This CDR3 is built from 15 residues. CDR1 GTSNPN and CDR2 SVGIG come from the germline V gene (reference sequence). The CDR3 region is CAWSRGRGGETEAFF. The CDR3 coding sequence is TGTGCCTGGAGTCGAGGGAGAGGGGGCGAGACTGAAGCTTTCTTT.

The genes are TRBV28 and TRBJ2-7; 8 nucleotides line up with TRBD2. The CDR3 covers 15 residues. The V segment lost 5 bases and the J segment 6 bases; nucleotides outside the gene matches: 12. The germline CDR1 and CDR2 sequences are MDHEN and SYDVKM. The CDR3 DNA follows: TGTGCCAGCAGTCCCGGGGGGGAGGGCATTCTCGAGCAGTACTTC. Its protein is CASSPGGEGILEQYF.

This clone has more than one count but fewer than ten. The V gene is TRBV5-8, the J gene TRBJ1-5, with TRBD1 identical over 8 bases. Germline V gene data show CDR1 as SGHTS and CDR2 as YDEGEE. V shed 5 bases, J shed 6 bases, and the junction held 7 bases outside the gene matches. CDR3 length: 14 residues. CDR3 loop: CASRGGTGGQPQHF. The CDR3 nucleotides are TGTGCCAGCAGGGGCGGCACAGGGGGTCAGCCCCAGCATTTT.

The rearrangement joins TRBV28 to TRBJ2-7, with a possible D match to TRBD1 (5 bases). Looked up from germline, CDR1 is MDHEN and CDR2 is SYDVKM. The CDR3 is 13 residues long. Trimming took off 6 bases at V and 3 bases at J, with 12 bases between the two ends. CDR3 region: CASRLDRNYEQYF. CDR3 DNA sequence: TGTGCCAGCAGGCTAGACAGAAACTACGAGCAGTACTTC. The full variable domain, its missing parts supplied by reference TRBV28 and TRBJ2-7, is DVKVTQSSRYLVKRTGEKVFLECVQDMDHENMFWYRQDPGLGLRLIYFSYDVKMKEKGDIPEGYSVSREKKERFSLILESASTNQTSMYLCASRLDRNYEQYFGPGTRLTVT.

The rearrangement joins TRBV29-1 to TRBJ1-3; D might be TRBD1 (5 bases). Trimming left V 5 bases short and J 4 bases short, with 12 bases between. Germline assignment: CDR1 SQVTM and CDR2 ANQGSEA. The CDR3 has 13 residues. CDR3 loop: CSVWGLSGNTIYF. The CDR3 nucleotides are TGCAGCGTTTGGGGCCTGTCGGGAAACACCATATATTTT.

The chain couples TRBV19 to TRBJ2-7; tentatively, D is TRBD2 (6 bases). The CDR3 is made up of 14 amino acids. The V gene's germline CDR1 is LNHDA and CDR2 SQIVND (reference sequence). Trimming removed 6 bases from V and 3 bases from J, with 15 bases in between. CDR3 region: CASSEDYPNYEQYF. CDR3 bases: TGTGCCAGTAGCGAGGACTATCCGAACTACGAGCAGTACTTC.

The table lists this clone with a few counts. CDR3 coding DNA: TGCGCCAGCAGCCAAGATAGATTTGTCACTGAAGCTTTCTTT. It encodes CASSQDRFVTEAFF. V usage is TRBV4-1 and J usage is TRBJ1-1; unclear D gene. The CDR3 spans 14 residues. CDR1 is MGHRA and CDR2 is YSYEKL in the germline V gene. Trimming stripped 0 bases from V and 4 bases from J, with 9 bases between.